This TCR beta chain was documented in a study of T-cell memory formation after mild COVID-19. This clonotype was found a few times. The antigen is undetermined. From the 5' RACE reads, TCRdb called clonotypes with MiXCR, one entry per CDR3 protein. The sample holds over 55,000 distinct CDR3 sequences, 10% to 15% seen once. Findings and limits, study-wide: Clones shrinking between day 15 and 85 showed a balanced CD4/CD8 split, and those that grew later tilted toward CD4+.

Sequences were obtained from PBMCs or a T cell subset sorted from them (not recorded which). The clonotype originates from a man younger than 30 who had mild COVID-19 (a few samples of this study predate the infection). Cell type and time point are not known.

The CDR3 sequence: CASSSRDRGLMNTEAFF. As DNA, the CDR3 is TGTGCCAGCAGCTCCCGGGACAGGGGGCTAATGAACACTGAAGCTTTCTTT. This chain joins TRBV7-9 and TRBJ1-1; TRBD1 agrees at 12 bases. The CDR3 has 17 amino acids. V shed 4 bases, J shed 0 bases, and the junction held 6 bases outside the gene matches. Germline V CDR1 and CDR2: SEHNR, FQNEAQ (reference sequence).